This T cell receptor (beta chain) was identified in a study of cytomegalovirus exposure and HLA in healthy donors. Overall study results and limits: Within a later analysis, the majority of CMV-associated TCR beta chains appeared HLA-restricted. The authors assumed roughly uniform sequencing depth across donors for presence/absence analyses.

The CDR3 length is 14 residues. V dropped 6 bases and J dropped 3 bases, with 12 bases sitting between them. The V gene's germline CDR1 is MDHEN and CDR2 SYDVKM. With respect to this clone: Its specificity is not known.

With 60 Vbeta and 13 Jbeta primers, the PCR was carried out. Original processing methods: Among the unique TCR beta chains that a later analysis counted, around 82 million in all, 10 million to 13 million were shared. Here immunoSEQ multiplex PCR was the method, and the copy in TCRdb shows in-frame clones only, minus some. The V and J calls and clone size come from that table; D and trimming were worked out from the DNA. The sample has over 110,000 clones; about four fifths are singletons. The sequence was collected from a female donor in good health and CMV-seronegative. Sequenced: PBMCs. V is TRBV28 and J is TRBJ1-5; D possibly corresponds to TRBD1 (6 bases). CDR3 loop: CASRSAGDNQPQHF. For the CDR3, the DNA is TGTGCCAGCAGGTCGGCAGGGGACAATCAGCCCCAGCATTTT.